The clone carrying this TCR beta chain was observed many times. Its antigen is not identified. The data stem from a study of regulatory T cells in long-lasting Graves disease. This CDR3 spans 14 amino acids. The germline gives CDR1 SEHNR, CDR2 FQNEAQ (reference sequence). Trimming took 5 bases from V and 3 from J, leaving 14 bases between them. Documented time point: newly diagnosed GD, antithyroid drugs for less than 3 months. Preparation of the TCR library used RNA extracted from PBMCs. General study results and limits: With persistent disease, TRBV28, TRBJ1-2 and TRBJ2-5 were the favored segments.

To make TCR beta libraries, researchers used iRepertoire HTBI primers and Arm-PCR of CDR3 regions. TCRdb re-called the multiplex PCR reads through MiXCR, storing one row per CDR3 protein. The sample lists 200,000 to 300,000 distinct CDR3 sequences, around 20% occurring once. This TCR came from a female donor with Graves disease. The V call is TRBV7-9, the J call TRBJ2-7; no reliable D call. The sequenced sample was peripheral blood mononuclear cells (PBMCs), obtained at new diagnosis, from a patient treated with antithyroid drugs. CDR3 residues: CASSPGPGGYEQYF. DNA of the CDR3: TGTGCCAGCAGCCCTGGACCAGGTGGCTACGAGCAGTACTTC.